These 26 T cell receptor beta chains originate from one sample sequenced in a study of beta chain features in type 1 diabetes. Study conclusions and caveats: TCRB CDR3s from Type 1 diabetes patients were moderately but significantly shorter in all four CD4+ subsets.

The whole isolated RNA underwent reverse transcription, so sequencing captured expressed TCRB transcripts. TCRdb's copy holds only in-frame clones and misses some; the assay was immunoSEQ multiplex PCR. Of about 370,000 clones listed, 9.5% to 10% were seen once; the top ten hold around 0.66%. For these receptors, no antigen is known. Sequences were obtained from central memory CD4+ T cells from blood. These receptors were collected from a young man with type 1 diabetes.

This clone was found a few times. V is TRBV11-3 and J is TRBJ2-5; D call uncertain. V lost 3 bases to trimming and J lost 7 bases, with 12 bases between them. The germline V gene encodes CDR1 SGHNT and CDR2 YENEEA. This CDR3 is 13 amino acids long. The CDR3 spells CASSLHREATQYF. The CDR3 DNA reads TGTGCCAGCAGCTTGCACAGAGAAGCGACCCAGTACTTC.

This clone was picked up a small number of times. V usage is TRBV11-2 and J usage is TRBJ2-7; TRBD2 might be the D (5 bases). From germline, CDR1 is SGHAT and CDR2 FQNNGV. The V end was cut by 5 bases, the J end by 5 bases, with 16 bases between. This CDR3 is 14 amino acids long. DNA of the CDR3: TGTGCCAGCAGCGACCAGCGAGGGTCCGACGAGCAGTACTTC. This gives the protein CASSDQRGSDEQYF.

This clone was observed at least ten times. This chain links TRBV7-2 with TRBJ1-2; D remains unclear. The CDR3 runs to 13 residues. Trimming shortened V by 7 bases and J by 3 bases, and 12 bases separated the two germline ends. Germline V gene lookup returns CDR1 SGHTA and CDR2 FQGNSA. CDR3 region: CASTSYQDYGYTF. The CDR3 bases are TGTGCCAGCACCTCATATCAGGACTATGGCTACACCTTC. Drawing the rest from reference TRBV7-2 and TRBJ1-2, the complete variable domain is GAGVSQSPSNKVTEKGKDVELRCDPISGHTALYWYRQSLGQGLEFLIYFQGNSAPDKSGLPSDRFSAERTGGSVSTLTIQRTQQEDSAVYLCASTSYQDYGYTFGSGTRLTVV.

The chain has TRBV7-7 and TRBJ2-1; 12 bases line up with TRBD2. The V gene's germline CDR1 is SSHAT and CDR2 FNYEAQ (reference sequence). There are 15 residues in the CDR3. V was clipped by 5 bases and J by 6 bases; unmatched bases: 5. The CDR3 reads CASSPGLAGTNEQFF. The CDR3 DNA sequence: TGTGCCAGCAGCCCCGGACTAGCGGGAACCAATGAGCAGTTCTTC. The full variable domain, with the rest looked up from reference TRBV7-7 and TRBJ2-1, is GAGVSQSPRYKVTKRGQDVTLRCDPISSHATLYWYQQALGQGPEFLTYFNYEAQPDKSGLPSDRFSAERPEGSISTLTIQRTEQRDSAMYRCASSPGLAGTNEQFFGPGTRLTVL.

This clone was detected a few times. The J gene is TRBJ2-7, the V gene TRBV15, with D hard to call. In germline, CDR1 is LNHNV, CDR2 YYDKDF (reference sequence). The CDR3 has 15 residues. Trimming cost V 0 bases and J 7 bases, with 16 bases left between them. CDR3 nucleotides: TGTGCCACCAGCAGAGATTTGATATCTCCCGGGGAGCAGTACTTC. Protein sequence: CATSRDLISPGEQYF.

The table lists this clone with a few counts. The genes are TRBV19 and TRBJ2-3, with 10 bases matching TRBD1. V shed 4 bases and J 1 base; nucleotides not matched to a gene: 8. The CDR3 has 17 residues. Germline CDR1 and CDR2: LNHDA and SQIVND (reference sequence). The CDR3 DNA is TGTGCCAGTAGTAGAAACGCCGGGACAGGGGGCACAGATACGCAGTATTTT. Residues: CASSRNAGTGGTDTQYF.

This clone was observed many times. This rearrangement joins TRBV7-2 to TRBJ1-1; D is undetermined. Trimming left V 0 bases short and J 0 bases short, with 11 bases between. CDR3 size: 16 residues. Germline V gene sequence: CDR1 SGHTA, CDR2 FQGNSA. The CDR3 region has the DNA TGTGCCAGCAGCTTAGCGGGGTCCGCCCTGAACACTGAAGCTTTCTTT. The encoded protein is CASSLAGSALNTEAFF. Supplemented by reference TRBV7-2 and TRBJ1-1, the full variable domain reads GAGVSQSPSNKVTEKGKDVELRCDPISGHTALYWYRQSLGQGLEFLIYFQGNSAPDKSGLPSDRFSAERTGGSVSTLTIQRTQQEDSAVYLCASSLAGSALNTEAFFGQGTRLTVV.

This clone was observed many times. The chain recombines TRBV6-5 with TRBJ2-1, with TRBD1 as a possible D gene (6 bases). CDR1 is MNHEY, CDR2 SVGAGI, per germline. This CDR3 has 11 amino acids. The V end lost 10 bases, the J end lost 12 bases, and 16 bases lay between the germline ends. CDR3: CATTQGQRQFF. The CDR3 region has the DNA TGTGCCACCACACAGGGCCAGAGGCAGTTCTTC.

The V call is TRBV5-1, the J call TRBJ2-4; 8 bases map to TRBD1. This CDR3 has 15 residues. Trimming at V came to 0 bases and at J to 5 bases, leaving 4 bases not matched to a gene. Germline CDR1 reads SGHRS; CDR2 reads YFSETQ. CDR3 amino acids: CASSLGGTGQNIQYF. For the CDR3, the DNA is TGCGCCAGCAGCTTGGGAGGGACAGGACAAAACATTCAGTACTTC. The full variable domain, in which reference TRBV5-1 and TRBJ2-4 provide the parts outside the CDR3, is KAGVTQTPRYLIKTRGQQVTLSCSPISGHRSVSWYQQTPGQGLQFLFEYFSETQRNKGNFPGRFSGRQFSNSRSEMNVSTLELGDSALYLCASSLGGTGQNIQYFGAGTRLSVL.

The table lists this clone with a few counts. The CDR3 sequence: CASSFNRGANEKLFF. The CDR3 DNA sequence: TGTGCCAGCAGCTTCAACAGGGGAGCTAATGAAAAACTGTTTTTT. The gene calls are TRBV11-1 and TRBJ1-4, with TRBD1 matching over 7 bases. V lost 3 bases and J lost 3; bases outside the gene matches: 4. The germline CDR1 and CDR2 sequences are SGHAT and FQDESV (reference sequence). There are 15 residues in the CDR3.

The rearrangement links TRBV7-2 to TRBJ2-7; 7 nucleotides agree with TRBD1. This CDR3 has 14 amino acids. Trimming at V came to 4 bases and at J to 2 bases, leaving 5 bases not matched to a gene. Germline CDR1 is SGHTA and CDR2 is FQGNSA. The CDR3 region is CASSSQQGTYEQYF. The CDR3 nucleotides read TGTGCCAGCAGCTCCCAACAGGGGACCTACGAGCAGTACTTC. Full variable domain (missing parts from reference TRBV7-2 and TRBJ2-7): GAGVSQSPSNKVTEKGKDVELRCDPISGHTALYWYRQSLGQGLEFLIYFQGNSAPDKSGLPSDRFSAERTGGSVSTLTIQRTQQEDSAVYLCASSSQQGTYEQYFGPGTRLTVT.

In this sample, this clone turned up a few times. The chain has TRBV4-2 and TRBJ2-1; 15 positions match TRBD2. In germline, CDR1 is LGHNA, CDR2 YNFKEQ. Germline trimming cut 0 bases from V and 6 bases from J; bases unmatched to any gene: 0. There are 16 residues in the CDR3. The CDR3 DNA follows: TGTGCCAGCAGCCAAGAGGGACTAGCGGGAGGCAATGAGCAGTTCTTC. It codes for CASSQEGLAGGNEQFF.

The CDR3 sequence is CASSPPSYTGELFF. The DNA of the CDR3 is TGTGCCAGCTCACCACCCAGCTACACCGGGGAGCTGTTTTTT. This sequence joins TRBV18 and TRBJ2-2; no clear D gene. Germline values: CDR1 KGHSH, CDR2 LQKENI. This CDR3 comprises 14 residues. Trimming pared 0 bases from V and 3 bases from J, leaving 5 bases between.

The chain couples TRBV19 to TRBJ1-5; D gene uncertain. V was clipped by 5 bases and J by 9 bases, with 17 bases between them. Germline V CDR1 and CDR2: LNHDA, SQIVND (reference sequence). CDR3 length: 14 amino acids. CDR3 amino acids: CASSRETVEWPQHF. The DNA for the CDR3 is TGTGCCAGTAGTCGAGAGACCGTGGAATGGCCCCAGCATTTT. The entire variable domain, with the rest obtained from reference TRBV19 and TRBJ1-5, is as follows: DGGITQSPKYLFRKEGQNVTLSCEQNLNHDAMYWYRQDPGQGLRLIYYSQIVNDFQKGDIAEGYSVSREKKESFPLTVTSAQKNPTAFYLCASSRETVEWPQHFGDGTRLSIL.

This clone appeared a few times. The chain uses TRBV11-1 and TRBJ2-7; the match to TRBD2 covers 8 bases. The CDR3 totals 13 residues. CDR1 and CDR2 from the germline V gene are SGHAT and FQDESV (reference sequence). Losses at the gene ends were 4 bases for V and 2 bases for J; bases not matched to a gene: 1. The CDR3 reads CASSSGRAYEQYF. CDR3 bases: TGTGCCAGCAGCTCCGGGAGGGCCTACGAGCAGTACTTC.

This clone showed up just a few times. The rearrangement uses TRBV25-1 and TRBJ2-5; tentatively, D is TRBD2 (5 bases). Germline-derived CDR1 and CDR2 are MGHDK and SYGVNS. V gave up 0 bases and J gave up 4 bases, with 12 bases separating them. The CDR3 is made up of 15 amino acids. The CDR3 bases are TGTGCCAGCAGTGAATATATAGGAGGCGGAGAGACCCAGTACTTC. This encodes CASSEYIGGGETQYF.

The chain links TRBV5-1 to TRBJ2-5; D is possibly TRBD1 (5 bases). Germline values: CDR1 SGHRS, CDR2 YFSETQ. The V end lost 7 bases, the J end lost 4 bases, and 17 bases lay between the germline ends. The CDR3 contains 14 residues. The CDR3 sequence is CASRFTDQGETQYF. The CDR3 coding sequence is TGCGCCAGCCGATTCACGGACCAGGGAGAGACCCAGTACTTC.

In this sample, this clone turned up a few times. Written as DNA, the CDR3 is TGTGCCAGTAGTATATCGACAGGGGAATACTACGAGCAGTACTTC. Amino acids: CASSISTGEYYEQYF. The genes are TRBV19 and TRBJ2-7; 8 bases line up with TRBD1. From germline, CDR1 is LNHDA and CDR2 SQIVND (reference sequence). The CDR3 runs 15 residues. V gave up 2 bases and J gave up 3 bases; unmatched junction bases: 6.

This clone was recorded at least ten times. The chain is built from TRBV6-4 and TRBJ2-1; maybe TRBD1 (6 bases). CDR1 is MRHNA, CDR2 SNTAGT, per germline. CDR3 length: 15 residues. V was cut by 3 bases and J by 10 bases, with 19 bases left in between. CDR3: CASSEQGSENGEQFF. The CDR3 DNA reads TGTGCCAGCAGTGAACAGGGAAGTGAGAATGGCGAGCAGTTCTTC.

This rearrangement joins TRBV6-5 to TRBJ2-3; D uncertain. The CDR3 spans 14 residues. Germline V gene lookup returns CDR1 MNHEY and CDR2 SVGAGI. Trimming took 0 bases from V and 2 from J, leaving 6 bases between them. In DNA form, the CDR3 reads TGTGCCAGCAGTTACTCAGAACCCACAGATACGCAGTATTTT. Protein: CASSYSEPTDTQYF.

Remarks on this clone: This specimen includes other DNA sequences encoding the same CDR3. The rearrangement links TRBV30 to TRBJ1-5; D may be TRBD1 (5 bases). This CDR3 is built from 13 residues. V lost 2 bases and J 3 bases, leaving 8 bases between the germline ends. Germline CDR1 and CDR2: GTSNPN and SVGIG (reference sequence). CDR3: CAWSLGDNQPQHF. The CDR3 DNA is TGTGCCTGGAGTTTGGGGGACAATCAGCCCCAGCATTTT.

This clone has only a few counts. V usage is TRBV7-2 and J usage is TRBJ1-5; D ambiguous. Germline V gene sequence: CDR1 SGHTA, CDR2 FQGNSA. Trimming took 5 bases from V and 12 from J, leaving 14 bases between them. The CDR3 covers 12 residues. CDR3 in DNA: TGTGCCAGCAGCCTACCTGGTCGGGACCAGCATTTT. Translated: CASSLPGRDQHF.

Concerning this clone itself: Other DNA sequences in this sample translate to the same CDR3. The chain links TRBV5-1 to TRBJ2-7; D is perhaps TRBD1 (5 bases). CDR1 is SGHRS, CDR2 YFSETQ, per germline. The CDR3 extends over 12 amino acids. V was pared by 2 bases and J by 3 bases, with 6 bases between. The CDR3 region has the DNA TGCGCCAGCAGCTTTCAGGGCTACGAGCAGTACTTC. It codes for CASSFQGYEQYF.

This clone was observed a few times. This sequence joins TRBV29-1 and TRBJ2-5, with 8 bases fitting TRBD1. The DNA end favors TRBJ2-7, so the J call may be wrong. Germline CDR1 SQVTM, CDR2 ANQGSEA. The CDR3 has 11 amino acids. CDR3 bases: TGCAGCGTTCGGACAGGGACCGAGCAGTACTTC. Translation: CSVRTGTEQYF.

This clone was observed a handful of times. V gene TRBV9 combines with J gene TRBJ2-7; D gene ambiguous. V was shortened by 4 bases and J by 4 bases, with 12 bases between the two germline ends. Germline CDR1 and CDR2: SGDLS and YYNGEE. CDR3 length equals 13 residues. The CDR3 reads CASSLAPPYEQYF. In nucleotides, the CDR3 is TGTGCCAGCAGCCTGGCCCCCCCATACGAGCAGTACTTC.

This clone showed up just a few times. The J gene is TRBJ1-2, the V gene TRBV7-2, with a tentative D call TRBD1 (5 bases). Germline lookup yields CDR1 SGHTA and CDR2 FQGNSA. CDR3 size: 16 residues. Trimming pared 4 bases from V and 2 bases from J, leaving 17 bases between. The CDR3 nucleotides are TGTGCCAGCAGCTCCCTTCAGAGGGGTAACAACTATGGCTACACCTTC. Translating it yields CASSSLQRGNNYGYTF.